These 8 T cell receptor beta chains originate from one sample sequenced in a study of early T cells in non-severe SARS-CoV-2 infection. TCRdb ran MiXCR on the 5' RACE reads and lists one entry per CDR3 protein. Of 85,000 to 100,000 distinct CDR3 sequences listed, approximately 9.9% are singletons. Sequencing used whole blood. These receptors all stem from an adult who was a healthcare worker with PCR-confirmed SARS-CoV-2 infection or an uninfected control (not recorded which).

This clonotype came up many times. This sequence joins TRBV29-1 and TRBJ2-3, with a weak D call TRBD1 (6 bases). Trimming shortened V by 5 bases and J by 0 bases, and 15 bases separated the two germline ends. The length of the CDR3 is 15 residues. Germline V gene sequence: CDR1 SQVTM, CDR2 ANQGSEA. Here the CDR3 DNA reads TGCAGCGTTTCTGGGACACCCTCTAGCACAGATACGCAGTATTTT. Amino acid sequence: CSVSGTPSSTDTQYF.

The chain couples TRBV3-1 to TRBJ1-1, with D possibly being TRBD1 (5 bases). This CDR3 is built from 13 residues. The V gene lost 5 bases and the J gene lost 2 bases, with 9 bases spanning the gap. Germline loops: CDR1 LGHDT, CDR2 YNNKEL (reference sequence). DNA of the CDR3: TGTGCCAGCAGCAAGACAGACAACACTGAAGCTTTCTTT. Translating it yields CASSKTDNTEAFF. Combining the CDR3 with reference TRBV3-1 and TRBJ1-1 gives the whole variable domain DTAVSQTPKYLVTQMGNDKSIKCEQNLGHDTMYWYKQDSKKFLKIMFSYNNKELIINETVPNRFSPKSPDKAHLNLHINSLELGDSAVYFCASSKTDNTEAFFGQGTRLTVV.

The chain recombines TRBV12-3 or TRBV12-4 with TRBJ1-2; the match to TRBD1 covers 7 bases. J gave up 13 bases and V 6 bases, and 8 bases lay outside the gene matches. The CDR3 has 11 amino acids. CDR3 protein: CASRLDRVSTF. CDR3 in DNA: TGTGCCAGCAGGCTTGACAGGGTTAGCACCTTC.

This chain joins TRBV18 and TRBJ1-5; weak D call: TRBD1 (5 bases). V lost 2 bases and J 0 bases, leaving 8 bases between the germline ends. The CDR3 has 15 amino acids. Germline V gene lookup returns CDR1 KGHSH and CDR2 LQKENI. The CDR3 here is CASSPMGGSNQPQHF. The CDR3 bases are TGTGCCAGCTCACCAATGGGGGGTAGCAATCAGCCCCAGCATTTT.

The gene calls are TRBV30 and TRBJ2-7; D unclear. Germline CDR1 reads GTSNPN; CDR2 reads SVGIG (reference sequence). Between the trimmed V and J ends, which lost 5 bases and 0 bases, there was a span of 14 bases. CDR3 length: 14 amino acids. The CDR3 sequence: CAWEGPSSSYEQYF. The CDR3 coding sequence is TGTGCCTGGGAAGGACCGTCGAGCTCCTACGAGCAGTACTTC.

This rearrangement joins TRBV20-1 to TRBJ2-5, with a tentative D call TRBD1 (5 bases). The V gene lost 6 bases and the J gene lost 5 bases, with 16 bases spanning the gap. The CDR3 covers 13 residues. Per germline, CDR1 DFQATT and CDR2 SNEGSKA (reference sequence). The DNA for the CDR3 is TGCAGTGCCGAAGGTGGGGCCGACGAGACCCAGTACTTC. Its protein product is CSAEGGADETQYF.

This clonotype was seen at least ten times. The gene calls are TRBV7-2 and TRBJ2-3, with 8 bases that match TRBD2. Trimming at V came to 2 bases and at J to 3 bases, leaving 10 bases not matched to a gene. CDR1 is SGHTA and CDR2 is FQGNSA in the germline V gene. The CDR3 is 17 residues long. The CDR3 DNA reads TGTGCCAGCAGCTTACTACCACTAGCGGTCCTGACAGATACGCAGTATTTT. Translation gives CASSLLPLAVLTDTQYF. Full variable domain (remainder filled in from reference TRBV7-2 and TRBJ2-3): GAGVSQSPSNKVTEKGKDVELRCDPISGHTALYWYRQSLGQGLEFLIYFQGNSAPDKSGLPSDRFSAERTGGSVSTLTIQRTQQEDSAVYLCASSLLPLAVLTDTQYFGPGTRLTVL.

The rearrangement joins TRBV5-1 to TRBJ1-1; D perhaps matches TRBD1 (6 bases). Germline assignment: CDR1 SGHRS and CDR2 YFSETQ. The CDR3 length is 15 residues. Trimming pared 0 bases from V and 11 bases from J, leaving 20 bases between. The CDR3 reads CASSLVYTGTQGAFF. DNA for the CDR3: TGCGCCAGCAGCTTGGTCTATACAGGGACCCAGGGGGCTTTCTTT.